These T cell receptor beta chains were read from a single sample in a study of Ad26.COV2.S vaccination and SARS-CoV-2 variants. Only in-frame clones appear in the TCRdb table, and some are missing; sequencing was by immunoSEQ multiplex PCR. The table has 300,000 to 450,000 clones, around 90% seen once. This material consisted of peripheral blood, taken after recovery from COVID-19. The receptors stem from a human donor who had recovered from COVID-19. Both conserved end residues are part of each CDR3. The D gene is left open where the match is weak. Only some rows state a clone size, as once, few, many or a class for expanded clones.

v_call,j_call,clone_size,d_call,cdr3_aa,cdr3_nt
TRBV4-2,TRBJ1-1,-,-,CASSPGLWGVTEAFF,TGTGCCAGCAGCCCAGGACTCTGGGGCGTCACTGAAGCTTTCTTT
TRBV3-1/TRBV3-2,TRBJ2-3,-,-,CASTLGSLRDTQYF,TGTGCCAGCACCCTCGGAAGCCTCCGTGATACGCAGTATTTT
TRBV5-8,TRBJ2-2,-,-,CASSLRGTVTGELFF,TGTGCCAGCAGCTTGAGGGGGACGGTAACCGGGGAGCTGTTTTTT
TRBV28,TRBJ1-5,-,-,CASSLWAGRGNQPQHF,TGTGCCAGCAGTTTATGGGCGGGAAGGGGCAATCAGCCCCAGCATTTT
TRBV7-9,TRBJ1-3,once,TRBD1,CASSLTGGGRSGNTIYF,TGTGCCAGCAGCTTGACAGGGGGCGGACGCTCTGGAAACACCATATATTTT
TRBV19,TRBJ1-2,-,TRBD1,CASRSGQGHYGYTF,TGTGCCAGTCGATCGGGACAGGGACACTATGGCTACACCTTC
TRBV29-1,TRBJ1-4,-,-,CSVSTGGAANEKLFF,TGCAGCGTTTCCACTGGAGGGGCGGCTAATGAAAAACTGTTTTTT
TRBV12-5,TRBJ2-7,-,-,CASGSGQTYEQYF,TGTGCTAGTGGTTCCGGACAGACCTACGAGCAGTACTTC
TRBV3-1/TRBV3-2,TRBJ1-6,-,-,CASSQGSSNSPLHF,TGTGCCAGCAGCCAAGGAAGCAGCAATTCACCCCTCCACTTT
TRBV7-9,TRBJ2-3,once,-,CASSLVKGGPDTQYF,TGTGCCAGCAGCTTGGTGAAGGGGGGCCCAGATACGCAGTATTTT
TRBV6-5,TRBJ2-3,-,-,CASSYDGTDTQYF,TGTGCCAGCAGTTACGACGGTACAGATACGCAGTATTTT
TRBV11-2,TRBJ1-1,-,-,CASSLDWKDRNTEAFF,TGTGCCAGCAGCCTCGACTGGAAGGATCGGAACACTGAAGCTTTCTTT
TRBV21-1,TRBJ2-1,once,-,CASTLTSGDWNEQFF,TGTGCCAGCACCTTAACTAGCGGGGATTGGAATGAGCAGTTCTTC
TRBV7-3,TRBJ2-7,once,TRBD1,CASSPGQGDYEQYF,TGTGCCAGCAGCCCGGGACAGGGAGACTACGAGCAGTACTTC
TRBV5-1,TRBJ1-1,-,-,CASSLGKGTEAFF,TGCGCCAGCAGCTTGGGGAAGGGGACTGAAGCTTTCTTT
TRBV5-5,TRBJ2-1,-,TRBD1,CASSLWGSGQIYSEQFF,TGTGCCAGCAGCTTGTGGGGGTCGGGACAGATATACAGTGAGCAGTTCTTC
TRBV5-1,TRBJ2-1,-,TRBD2,CASRLAGGLEEQFF,TGCGCCAGCAGGTTAGCGGGGGGGCTAGAAGAGCAGTTCTTC
TRBV3-1/TRBV3-2,TRBJ1-6,-,-,CASSQARSSYNSPLHF,TGTGCCAGCAGCCAGGCCAGAAGCTCCTATAATTCACCCCTCCACTTT
TRBV6-4,TRBJ2-2,-,-,CASSIAQVNTGELFF,TGTGCCAGCAGTATTGCGCAAGTGAACACCGGGGAGCTGTTTTTT
TRBV3-1/TRBV3-2,TRBJ2-2,-,-,CASSSPGQTNTGELFF,TGTGCCAGCAGCTCCCCGGGACAAACGAACACCGGGGAGCTGTTTTTT
TRBV6-2/TRBV6-3,TRBJ1-6,-,TRBD1,CASSGQGNSPLHF,TGTGCCAGCAGTGGACAGGGGAATTCACCCCTCCACTTT
TRBV27,TRBJ2-3,-,-,CASSYGPYKETDTQYF,TGTGCCAGCAGTTACGGACCTTATAAGGAGACAGATACGCAGTATTTT
TRBV6-5,TRBJ1-1,-,-,CASGQTPMNTEAFF,TGTGCCAGCGGACAGACCCCAATGAACACTGAAGCTTTCTTT
TRBV19,TRBJ2-7,-,TRBD1,CASSIGTGASYEQYF,TGTGCCAGTAGTATAGGGACAGGGGCATCCTACGAGCAGTACTTC
TRBV5-1,TRBJ2-1,once,TRBD2,CASSLAELAGGEQFF,TGCGCCAGCAGCTTGGCCGAACTAGCGGGAGGTGAGCAGTTCTTC
TRBV11-2,TRBJ2-5,-,-,CASSSNRGGQTWETQYF,TGTGCCAGCAGCTCTAATAGGGGGGGACAGACCTGGGAGACCCAGTACTTC
TRBV3-1/TRBV3-2,TRBJ1-6,-,-,CASSQGSLNYNSPLHF,TGTGCCAGCAGCCAGGGCAGTCTAAACTATAATTCACCCCTCCACTTT
TRBV7-2,TRBJ2-7,-,-,CASSLGQANYEQYF,TGTGCCAGCAGCTTAGGACAGGCGAACTACGAGCAGTACTTC
TRBV29-1,TRBJ2-7,-,-,CSVADHPRGYEQYF,TGCAGCGTCGCGGATCACCCTCGGGGGTACGAGCAGTACTTC
TRBV2,TRBJ2-3,few,-,CASSEAAGDTQYF,TGTGCCAGCAGTGAAGCTGCCGGCGATACGCAGTATTTT
TRBV9,TRBJ1-3,once,-,CASSPDRRSGTIYF,TGTGCCAGCAGCCCCGATCGCCGGTCGGGCACCATATATTTT
TRBV11-3,TRBJ2-1,-,-,CASSLFGGAGNEQFF,TGTGCCAGCAGCTTGTTTGGGGGGGCTGGGAATGAGCAGTTCTTC
TRBV4-3,TRBJ2-7,-,-,CASSQDRGTYEQYF,TGCGCCAGCAGCCAAGATCGAGGCACCTACGAGCAGTACTTC
TRBV5-1,TRBJ1-1,-,-,CASSLAGQPNTEAFF,TGCGCCAGCAGCTTGGCCGGGCAGCCGAACACTGAAGCTTTCTTT
TRBV12-5,TRBJ1-4,-,TRBD1,CASGLHQGASNEKLFF,TGTGCTAGTGGTTTGCACCAGGGGGCGTCTAATGAAAAACTGTTTTTT
TRBV7-9,TRBJ2-5,-,-,CASSLWGQETQYF,TGTGCCAGCAGCTTATGGGGCCAGGAGACCCAGTACTTC
TRBV6-5,TRBJ1-4,-,-,CASTSLINGEKLFF,TGTGCCAGCACCAGCCTAATCAACGGGGAAAAACTGTTTTTT
TRBV5-1,TRBJ1-3,few,-,CASSVEQGHGNTIYF,TGCGCCAGCAGCGTTGAACAGGGTCATGGAAACACCATATATTTT
TRBV19,TRBJ1-4,-,-,CASSSHLGEKLFF,TGTGCCAGTAGTTCGCACCTTGGTGAAAAACTGTTTTTT
TRBV6-6,TRBJ1-6,-,-,CASTPPPQGSPLHF,TGTGCCAGCACCCCCCCGCCACAGGGTTCACCCCTCCACTTT
TRBV10-3,TRBJ2-7,once,TRBD2,CAISGGGGEYEQYF,TGTGCCATCAGTGGTGGTGGGGGGGAGTACGAGCAGTACTTC
TRBV6-5,TRBJ2-1,-,TRBD2,CASSYGLADYNEQFF,TGTGCCAGCAGTTACGGACTAGCGGATTACAATGAGCAGTTCTTC
TRBV18,TRBJ1-1,-,-,CASSATELNTEAFF,TGTGCCAGCTCGGCGACAGAACTGAACACTGAAGCTTTCTTT
TRBV12-3/TRBV12-4,TRBJ1-1,-,-,CASRGVEAEAFF,TGTGCCAGCAGGGGCGTGGAAGCTGAAGCTTTCTTT
TRBV7-2,TRBJ1-1,few,-,CASSSQGEAFF,TGTGCCAGCAGCTCCCAAGGTGAAGCTTTCTTT
TRBV6-5,TRBJ2-7,-,-,CASSYGVDYEQYF,TGTGCCAGCAGTTACGGGGTTGACTACGAGCAGTACTTC
TRBV9,TRBJ2-2,-,-,CASSRDSNTGELFF,TGTGCCAGCAGCCGCGACTCGAACACCGGGGAGCTGTTTTTT
TRBV6-2/TRBV6-3,TRBJ1-2,-,-,CASSHGGINYGYTF,TGTGCCAGCAGCCACGGGGGCATTAACTATGGCTACACCTTC
TRBV19,TRBJ2-1,-,TRBD2,CASSINRLAGGHEQFF,TGTGCCAGTAGCATCAACCGACTAGCGGGGGGCCATGAGCAGTTCTTC
TRBV5-4,TRBJ2-1,once,TRBD2,CASSTGGDYNEQFF,TGTGCCAGCAGCACCGGGGGGGATTACAATGAGCAGTTCTTC
TRBV5-6,TRBJ1-6,few,-,CASSLGVSPLHF,TGTGCCAGCAGCTTGGGAGTTTCACCCCTCCACTTT
TRBV10-3,TRBJ2-7,-,TRBD1,CAISDRDRGSYEQYF,TGTGCCATCAGTGACCGGGACAGGGGATCTTACGAGCAGTACTTC
TRBV2,TRBJ1-1,-,-,CASSDYRVNTEAFF,TGTGCCAGCAGTGATTACAGGGTAAACACTGAAGCTTTCTTT
TRBV7-9,TRBJ1-1,-,TRBD1,CASSPGGGYTEAFF,TGTGCCAGCAGCCCAGGGGGGGGGTACACTGAAGCTTTCTTT
TRBV18,TRBJ1-1,-,-,CASSPKMNTEAFF,TGTGCCAGCTCACCAAAAATGAACACTGAAGCTTTCTTT
TRBV12-5,TRBJ1-3,-,TRBD1,CASGFGQGVSGNTIYF,TGTGCTAGTGGTTTTGGGCAGGGGGTATCTGGAAACACCATATATTTT
TRBV11-2,TRBJ2-2,-,-,CASSPIGGAKNTGELFF,TGTGCCAGCAGTCCCATCGGAGGGGCCAAGAACACCGGGGAGCTGTTTTTT
TRBV10-3,TRBJ2-3,-,TRBD2,CAISEGNSGGRRTDTQYF,TGTGCCATCAGTGAAGGGAATAGCGGGGGCCGACGCACAGATACGCAGTATTTT
TRBV6-2/TRBV6-3,TRBJ2-7,once,-,CASSYPYEQYF,TGTGCCAGCAGTTACCCGTACGAGCAGTACTTC
TRBV5-4,TRBJ2-6,-,TRBD1,CASSSGQVLSGANVLTF,TGTGCCAGCAGCTCGGGACAGGTGCTCTCTGGGGCCAACGTCCTGACTTTC